These T cell receptor beta chains were read from a single sample in a study of HIV-infected patients and healthy controls. MiXCR was run by TCRdb on the 5' RACE reads, yielding one entry per CDR3 protein. The repertoire includes approximately 17,000 distinct CDR3 sequences, 8% to 10% of them detected once, and roughly 4.6% sits in the top ten. Sequenced material: blood. The receptors come from an adult in good health. The CDR3 runs from the conserved cysteine through the conserved F or W. Each record gives: V gene, J gene, D gene, clone size, CDR3 DNA, CDR3 protein. The D gene is left open where the match is weak. Size tells how often a clone was seen (once, few, many) or the class of an expanded clone, and some rows leave it out.

TRBV10-3,TRBJ2-5,-,-,TGTGCCATCAACGAAAGGGGGGGCCAAGAGACCCAGTACTTC,CAINERGGQETQYF
TRBV6-4,TRBJ2-1,-,few,TGTGCCAGCAGTGAACAGAGCTCCTACAATGAGCAGTTCTTC,CASSEQSSYNEQFF
TRBV19,TRBJ2-3,-,-,TGTGCCAGTACTCCCAGGGGAGCCACAGATACGCAGTATTTT,CASTPRGATDTQYF
TRBV7-9,TRBJ2-2,TRBD1,-,TGTGCCAGCAGCTTACTCCGGGACAGGGGCGCCGGGGAGCTGTTTTTT,CASSLLRDRGAGELFF
TRBV11-2,TRBJ2-1,-,many,TGTGCCAGCAGCTCCAATGAGCAGTTCTTC,CASSSNEQFF
TRBV20-1,TRBJ2-3,-,many,TGCAGTGCTGAAGAGGCTGGGGCAGATACGCAGTATTTT,CSAEEAGADTQYF
TRBV7-9,TRBJ2-7,TRBD2,many,TGTGCCAGCAGCTCACTAGCGGGGGCCTACGAGCAGTACTTC,CASSSLAGAYEQYF
TRBV5-1,TRBJ2-2,-,few,TGCGCCAGCAGCCTTTCCGTTGGCGGGCCCGGGGAGCTGTTTTTT,CASSLSVGGPGELFF
TRBV20-1,TRBJ1-2,-,many,TGCAGTGCTAGAAGGGACAACAACTATGGCTACACCTTC,CSARRDNNYGYTF
TRBV28,TRBJ2-3,TRBD2,many,TGTGCCAGCAGTCCCTTATCTGCTTCGAGCGGGAGTATAGATACGCAGTATTTT,CASSPLSASSGSIDTQYF
TRBV29-1,TRBJ2-5,-,medium-sized,TGCAGCACGGGAGTTCGGGAGACCCAGTACTTC,CSTGVRETQYF
TRBV28,TRBJ1-2,TRBD1,medium-sized,TGTGCCAGCAGTTTCCCGACAGGGGGCCACTATGGCTACACCTTC,CASSFPTGGHYGYTF
TRBV20-1,TRBJ1-2,TRBD1,many,TGCAGTGCTTGGACAGGGCCGACCTATGGCTACACCTTC,CSAWTGPTYGYTF
TRBV6-1,TRBJ2-1,TRBD2,many,TGTGCCAGCGGACTAGCGGAATACAATGAGCAGTTCTTC,CASGLAEYNEQFF
TRBV29-1,TRBJ1-1,-,many,TGCAGCGGCAGGGAGGGGAACACTGAAGCTTTCTTT,CSGREGNTEAFF
TRBV5-1,TRBJ1-4,-,medium-sized,TGCGCCAGCAGCGTGGACAGCCTTAATGAAAAACTGTTTTTT,CASSVDSLNEKLFF
TRBV2,TRBJ2-4,TRBD2,few,TGTGCCAGCAGCTTCGACTCTAGCGGCAAAAACATTCAGTACTTC,CASSFDSSGKNIQYF
TRBV27,TRBJ1-1,TRBD1,many,TGTGCCAGCAGTCCGACAGGGGTTGAAGCTTTCTTT,CASSPTGVEAFF
TRBV7-2,TRBJ2-2,TRBD2,-,TGTGCCAGCACGCGGACTAGCGGTCTGACCGGGGAGCTGTTTTTT,CASTRTSGLTGELFF
TRBV19,TRBJ1-2,TRBD1,many,TGTGCCAGTAGTCGACAGGGGAACTATGGCTACACCTTC,CASSRQGNYGYTF
TRBV4-1,TRBJ2-5,-,-,TGCGCCAGCAGCCAGGGACCACGTAGCGACCAAGAGACCCAGTACTTC,CASSQGPRSDQETQYF
TRBV7-2,TRBJ2-3,-,many,TGTGCCAGCAGCTTTACAGGGATAAGCGATACGCAGTATTTT,CASSFTGISDTQYF
TRBV5-1,TRBJ2-5,TRBD2,medium-sized,TGCGCCAGCAGCTTGGAAATGTTAGCGGGATCTCAAGAGACCCAGTACTTC,CASSLEMLAGSQETQYF
TRBV29-1,TRBJ2-3,-,-,TGCAGCGTTGCAGGTTTCCGCATGGATACGCAGTATTTT,CSVAGFRMDTQYF
TRBV13,TRBJ2-2,TRBD2,few,TGTGCCAGCAGATGGGGGGGAGTCGGCGGGGAGCTGTTTTTT,CASRWGGVGGELFF
TRBV19,TRBJ2-2,-,-,TGTGCCAGTAGTATAGGAGGGCAGACCGGGGAGCTGTTTTTT,CASSIGGQTGELFF
TRBV7-8,TRBJ2-5,TRBD1,-,TGTGCCAGCAGCTTAACCCCGACAGGGAAAGAGACCCAGTACTTC,CASSLTPTGKETQYF
TRBV2,TRBJ2-1,-,many,TGTGCCAGCACTATTCTGCGGGGCAGTGAGCAGTTCTTC,CASTILRGSEQFF
TRBV27,TRBJ2-7,TRBD2,many,TGTGCCAGCAGTTTATCGGCTAGCGGCTTCTACGAGCAGTACTTC,CASSLSASGFYEQYF
TRBV6-5,TRBJ1-2,-,medium-sized,TGTGCCAGCAGACCGAGACAGGCCGATAACTATGGCTACACCTTC,CASRPRQADNYGYTF
TRBV19,TRBJ1-5,-,-,TGTGCCAGTAGTCCAGGAGGTCAGCCCCAGCATTTT,CASSPGGQPQHF
TRBV19,TRBJ2-2,TRBD2,many,TGTGCCAGTACCGGGACTATTACGACCGGGGAGCTGTTTTTT,CASTGTITTGELFF
TRBV28,TRBJ1-2,-,many,TGTGCCAGCAGGCCCGTGGACAGAGAGATTAACTATGGCTACACCTTC,CASRPVDREINYGYTF
TRBV5-1,TRBJ1-2,-,many,TGCGCCAGCAGCTGGACCAGACAGGCCCCTTCTGGCTACACCTTC,CASSWTRQAPSGYTF
TRBV10-3,TRBJ2-5,-,medium-sized,TGTGCCATCACCCGGAACCAACAAGAGACCCAGTACTTC,CAITRNQQETQYF
TRBV28,TRBJ2-3,TRBD1,many,TGTGCCAGCAGTTCACCGGGACAGTCGGCAGATACGCAGTATTTT,CASSSPGQSADTQYF
TRBV20-1,TRBJ1-4,TRBD1,few,TGCAGTGCCCGGAAGGGGGCCGACAGGACTAATGAAAAACTGTTTTTT,CSARKGADRTNEKLFF
TRBV27,TRBJ2-1,TRBD1,many,TGTGCCAGCAGTTATCGGGACAGGATATACAATGAGCAGTTCTTC,CASSYRDRIYNEQFF
TRBV20-1,TRBJ2-7,-,many,TGCAGTGCTAGGGACGGGGGCCCCCTTCCCTACGAGCAGTACTTC,CSARDGGPLPYEQYF
TRBV18,TRBJ2-5,-,many,TGTGCCAGCTCACCACGGACGCGGGAGACCCAGTACTTC,CASSPRTRETQYF
TRBV20-1,TRBJ2-3,-,many,TGCAGTGCTAGTAATACTAATCCTAGCACAGATACGCAGTATTTT,CSASNTNPSTDTQYF
TRBV12-5,TRBJ2-1,TRBD2,many,TGTGCTAGTGGTGCAGCGGGAGGGCCGTCAGAGCAGTTCTTC,CASGAAGGPSEQFF
TRBV12-3/TRBV12-4,TRBJ2-3,TRBD1,medium-sized,TGTGCCAGCAGTTCACAGGGGGTCTCCACAGATACGCAGTATTTT,CASSSQGVSTDTQYF
TRBV15,TRBJ2-3,TRBD2,medium-sized,TGTGCCACCAGCAGGGCCGGACTAGCGACTAGCACAGATACGCAGTATTTT,CATSRAGLATSTDTQYF
TRBV14,TRBJ2-2,TRBD2,many,TGTGCCAGCAGCCCCAGCGGGAGAAAGACCGGGGAGCTGTTTTTT,CASSPSGRKTGELFF
TRBV19,TRBJ2-3,TRBD2,many,TGTGCCAGCCTTCTCCGGGCGGGAGGATATGATACGCAGTATTTT,CASLLRAGGYDTQYF